This T cell receptor beta chain was sequenced for a study of vaccination effects on CD4 cells after COVID-19. As regards this clone: Antigen unknown.

Sequencing in the ViraFEST assay came after antigen-specific CD4+ T cells had been expanded with viral peptide pools, which were used to stimulate PBMC. Subsequent to less than twelve days of culture, CD4+ T cells were isolated. A positive SARS-CoV-2 PCR test fell between March and December 2020. V was clipped by 1 base and J by 3 bases; unmatched bases: 8. The CDR3 has 16 amino acids. Germline V gives CDR1 SGHTA, CDR2 FQGNSA. The assay was immunoSEQ multiplex PCR, and TCRdb's table has in-frame clones only and misses some. The sample contains more than 20,000 clones, around 66% of which appear only once.

The material sequenced was CD4+ T cells from PBMCs cultured with SARS-CoV-2 spike peptides, taken before COVID-19 vaccination. The chain employs TRBV7-2 and TRBJ2-7, with TRBD2 matching 8 bases. The receptor comes from a human donor who had a prior SARS-CoV-2 infection. CDR3 sequence reads: CASSLGRSSGGYEQYF. The CDR3 nucleotides read TGTGCCAGCAGCTTAGGCCGCTCGAGCGGGGGCTACGAGCAGTACTTC.